These T cell receptor beta chains were read from a single sample in a study of cytotoxic CD8 clonotypes in ibrutinib-treated CLL. Profiled with immunoSEQ multiplex PCR; TCRdb holds only in-frame clones, not every one. The sample has 100,000 or so clones; roughly 57% are singletons. The sample was PBMCs, taken after 24 months of ibrutinib treatment. The receptors were sampled from a human donor with chronic lymphocytic leukemia. Both conserved end residues are part of each CDR3. The order of the fields is CDR3 length, clone size, V gene, J gene, D gene, CDR3 DNA, CDR3 protein. D genes are given only for firm matches. The listing skips clone size in some rows; elsewhere it reads once, few, many or a size class.

>15|few|TRBV30|TRBJ1-6|TRBD1
TGTGCCTGGAGTAGGTCAGGGGGAAGGGATTCACCCCTCCACTTT
CAWSRSGGRDSPLHF
>13|-|TRBV2|TRBJ1-2|-
TGTGCCAGCACCGGTGTCCCCGTCTATGGCTACACCTTC
CASTGVPVYGYTF
>13|few|TRBV30|TRBJ2-2|-
TGTGCCTGGGGGTTCCAGGGCACCGGGGAGCTGTTTTTT
CAWGFQGTGELFF
>13|-|TRBV7-2|TRBJ1-1|-
TGTGCCAGCAGCTTTCCGGAGTACACTGAAGCTTTCTTT
CASSFPEYTEAFF
>14|-|TRBV28|TRBJ1-2|-
TGTACCAGCAGTTTATCACGGGGAGGCTATGGCTACACCTTC
CTSSLSRGGYGYTF
>13|-|TRBV18|TRBJ1-2|-
TGTGCCAGCTCACCAGAGTCGGAGGATGGCTACACCTTC
CASSPESEDGYTF
>15|-|TRBV6-5|TRBJ1-6|-
TGTGCCAGCAGTTACGAGGGGGTTCCGAATTCACCCCTCCACTTT
CASSYEGVPNSPLHF
>17|-|TRBV7-2|TRBJ2-3|TRBD2
TGTGCCAGCAGCCTAGGGACTAGCGGGGGTCGCACAGATACGCAGTATTTT
CASSLGTSGGRTDTQYF
>14|-|TRBV19|TRBJ2-5|-
TGTGCCAGTAGTAACGCAGGGGCGGGGGAGACCCAGTACTTC
CASSNAGAGETQYF
>17|few|TRBV5-6|TRBJ1-3|-
TGTGCCAGCAGCTTCGCCGACAGGTTGCCCTCTGGAAACACCATATATTTT
CASSFADRLPSGNTIYF
>15|-|TRBV7-2|TRBJ2-5|TRBD1
TGTGCCAGCAGCCCGGGACAGGGGAGGGGGGAGACCCAGTACTTC
CASSPGQGRGETQYF
>15|-|TRBV6-6|TRBJ2-5|TRBD2
TGTGCCAGCAGGGTTATGGCGGGGGGGCTAGAGACCCAGTACTTC
CASRVMAGGLETQYF
>12|few|TRBV11-3|TRBJ2-5|-
TGTGCCAGCAGCTTAGTGTCAGAGACCCAGTACTTC
CASSLVSETQYF
>14|-|TRBV11-3|TRBJ2-7|-
TGTGCCAGCACCTTGAGACGGAGCTCCTACGAGCAGTACTTC
CASTLRRSSYEQYF
>14|-|TRBV7-8|TRBJ2-5|-
TGTGCCAGCAGCTGGAGACAGAGCCAAGAGACCCAGTACTTC
CASSWRQSQETQYF
>12|-|TRBV11-1|TRBJ2-2|-
TGTGCCAGCAGCCGTGTAACCGGGGAGCTGTTTTTT
CASSRVTGELFF
>17|-|TRBV29-1|TRBJ1-6|TRBD1
TGCAGCGTTGAAGAGGGGGAACAGGGGTGCTATAATTCACCCCTCCACTTT
CSVEEGEQGCYNSPLHF
>15|-|TRBV7-2|TRBJ1-6|-
TGTGCCAGCAGCTTAGGGGGAGGTCCTGGTTCACCCCTCCACTTT
CASSLGGGPGSPLHF
>12|-|TRBV18|TRBJ2-3|-
TGTGCCAGCTCCCCAGAGGCAGATACGCAGTATTTT
CASSPEADTQYF
>15|few|TRBV7-3|TRBJ2-3|TRBD2
TGTGCCAGCAGCCCTACTAGCGGGGGCACAGATACGCAGTATTTT
CASSPTSGGTDTQYF
>17|-|TRBV4-2|TRBJ2-5|TRBD2
TGTGCCAGCAGCCAAGATACGGCGGGGGGGATTCAAGAGACCCAGTACTTC
CASSQDTAGGIQETQYF
>15|-|TRBV9|TRBJ2-1|-
TGTGCCAGCAGCGTGAGAGGCGATTCCTACAATGAGCAGTTCTTC
CASSVRGDSYNEQFF
>15|-|TRBV5-1|TRBJ2-2|-
TGCGCCAGCAGCCGTATGGCAGCGAACACCGGGGAGCTGTTTTTT
CASSRMAANTGELFF
>13|few|TRBV9|TRBJ2-3|TRBD1
TGTGCCAGCACTAACAGGGGGCAAGATACGCAGTATTTT
CASTNRGQDTQYF
>15|few|TRBV11-1|TRBJ2-3|-
TGTGCCAGCAGTTTATCACAGCGATTCACAGATACGCAGTATTTT
CASSLSQRFTDTQYF
>11|few|TRBV5-6|TRBJ2-7|-
TGTGCCAGCAGCTTGGGTTACGAGCAGTACTTC
CASSLGYEQYF
>16|many|TRBV10-3|TRBJ2-5|-
TGTGCCAGCGGAGCCGGCCCCGGGACGGCCCAAGAGACCCAGTACTTC
CASGAGPGTAQETQYF